Only a few counts were recorded for the clone carrying this T cell receptor beta chain. Its antigen is as yet unknown. This entry comes from a study of spatial heterogeneity in lung cancer. Study information: In tumor regions, TCR transcript counts tracked strongly with a T cell module score from matched bulk RNA-seq. Raw sequencing reads included, on average, more than ten appearances of each unique TCR and UMI combination.

Sample time point: sample taken at primary tumor resection. The donors were 72 patients with non-small cell lung cancer that was early-stage and untreated. Sequencing covered unsorted whole RNA taken from tumor, nontumor lung or frozen PBMC. TCRdb analysed the 5' RACE reads with MiXCR anew, one entry per CDR3 protein. This table has a few thousand distinct CDR3 sequences, just under 30% appearing once. Study-wide results and caveats: Counts of expanded intratumoral alpha and beta TCRs tracked tumor mutation counts.

The sequence came from a female donor with early-stage non-small cell lung cancer. The source was lung tumor tissue, collected at surgery.

The CDR3 DNA reads TGCGCCAGCAGCCAAGATGACGGGCCACAAGAGACCCAGTACTTC. Its protein product is CASSQDDGPQETQYF. The chain has TRBV4-1 and TRBJ2-5; D is ambiguous. Trimming shortened V by 0 bases and J by 2 bases, and 10 bases separated the two germline ends. The CDR3 sequence is 15 residues long. Looked up from germline, CDR1 is MGHRA and CDR2 is YSYEKL.